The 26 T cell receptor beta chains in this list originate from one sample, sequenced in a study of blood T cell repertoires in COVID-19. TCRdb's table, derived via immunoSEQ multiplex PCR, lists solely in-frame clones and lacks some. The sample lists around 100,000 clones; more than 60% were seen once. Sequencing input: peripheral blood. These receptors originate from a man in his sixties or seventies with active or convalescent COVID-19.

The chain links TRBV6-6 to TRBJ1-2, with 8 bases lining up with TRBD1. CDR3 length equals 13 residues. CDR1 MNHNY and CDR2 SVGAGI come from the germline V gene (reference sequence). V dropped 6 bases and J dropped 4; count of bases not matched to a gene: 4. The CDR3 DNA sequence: TGTGCCAGCAGCCCGACAGGGGCCTATGGCTACACCTTC. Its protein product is CASSPTGAYGYTF.

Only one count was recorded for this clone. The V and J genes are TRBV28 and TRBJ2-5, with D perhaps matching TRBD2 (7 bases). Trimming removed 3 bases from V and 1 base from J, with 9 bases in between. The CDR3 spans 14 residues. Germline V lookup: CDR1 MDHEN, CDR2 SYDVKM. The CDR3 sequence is CASSFRGGQETQYF. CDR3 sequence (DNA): TGTGCCAGCAGTTTTAGGGGGGGCCAAGAGACCCAGTACTTC.

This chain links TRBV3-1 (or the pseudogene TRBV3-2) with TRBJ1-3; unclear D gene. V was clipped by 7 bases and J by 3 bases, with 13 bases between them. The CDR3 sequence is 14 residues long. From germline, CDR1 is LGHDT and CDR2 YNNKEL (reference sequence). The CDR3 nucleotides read TGTGCCAGCACCCCTCGGGGAAGTGGAAACACCATATATTTT. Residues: CASTPRGSGNTIYF.

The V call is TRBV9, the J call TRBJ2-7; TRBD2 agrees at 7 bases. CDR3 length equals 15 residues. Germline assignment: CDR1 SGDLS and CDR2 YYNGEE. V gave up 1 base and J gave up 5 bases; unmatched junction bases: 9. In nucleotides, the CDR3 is TGTGCCAGCAGCGTATGGGGCGGGAGCGGGCACGAGCAGTACTTC. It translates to CASSVWGGSGHEQYF.

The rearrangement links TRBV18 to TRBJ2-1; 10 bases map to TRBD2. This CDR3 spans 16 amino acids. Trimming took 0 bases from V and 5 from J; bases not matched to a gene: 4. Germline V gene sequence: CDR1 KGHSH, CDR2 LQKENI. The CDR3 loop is CASSPPTSGPDNEQFF. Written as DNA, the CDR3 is TGTGCCAGCTCACCACCGACTAGCGGGCCTGACAATGAGCAGTTCTTC.

The CDR3 DNA reads as TGTGCCAGCACAAGGGGCCTGAACACTGAAGCTTTCTTT. Protein sequence: CASTRGLNTEAFF. The chain is built from TRBV2 and TRBJ1-1; tentatively, D is TRBD1 (5 bases). Trimming pared 7 bases from V and 0 bases from J, leaving 9 bases between. The germline CDR1 and CDR2 sequences are SNHLY and FYNNEI. The CDR3 is 13 amino acids.

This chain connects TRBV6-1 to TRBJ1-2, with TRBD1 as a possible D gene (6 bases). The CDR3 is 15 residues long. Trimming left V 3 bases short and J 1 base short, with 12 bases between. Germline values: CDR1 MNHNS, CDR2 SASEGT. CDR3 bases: TGTGCCAGCAGTGAGACAGGTTATGGTAACTATGGCTACACCTTC. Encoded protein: CASSETGYGNYGYTF.

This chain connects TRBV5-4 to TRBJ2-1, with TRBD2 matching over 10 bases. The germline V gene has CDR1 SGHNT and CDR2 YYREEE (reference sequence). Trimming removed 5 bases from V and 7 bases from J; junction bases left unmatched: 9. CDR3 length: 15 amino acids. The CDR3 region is CASSPFRLAGNEQFF. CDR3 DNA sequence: TGTGCCAGCAGTCCATTCCGACTAGCGGGTAATGAGCAGTTCTTC.

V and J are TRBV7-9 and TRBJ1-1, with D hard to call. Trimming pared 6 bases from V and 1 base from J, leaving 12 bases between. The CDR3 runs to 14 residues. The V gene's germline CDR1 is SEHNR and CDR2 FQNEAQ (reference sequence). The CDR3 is CASSFSGGNTEAFF. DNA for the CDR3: TGTGCCAGCAGTTTTAGCGGAGGGAACACTGAAGCTTTCTTT.

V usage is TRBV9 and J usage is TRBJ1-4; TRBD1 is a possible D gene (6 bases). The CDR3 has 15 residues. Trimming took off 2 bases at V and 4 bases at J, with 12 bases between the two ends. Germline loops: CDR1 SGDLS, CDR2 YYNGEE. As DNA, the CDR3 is TGTGCCAGCAGCGTTAGGACAGCAGTTAATGAAAAACTGTTTTTT. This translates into CASSVRTAVNEKLFF.

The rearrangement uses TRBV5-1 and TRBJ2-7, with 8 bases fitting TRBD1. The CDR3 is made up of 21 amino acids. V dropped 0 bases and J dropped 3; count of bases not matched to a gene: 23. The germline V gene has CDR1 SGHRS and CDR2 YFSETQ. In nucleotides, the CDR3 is TGCGCCAGCAGCTTGGGACGGAGGGACCACCTCGGACAGGGAGGTGTCTACGAGCAGTACTTC. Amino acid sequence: CASSLGRRDHLGQGGVYEQYF. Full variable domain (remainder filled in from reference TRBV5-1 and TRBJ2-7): KAGVTQTPRYLIKTRGQQVTLSCSPISGHRSVSWYQQTPGQGLQFLFEYFSETQRNKGNFPGRFSGRQFSNSRSEMNVSTLELGDSALYLCASSLGRRDHLGQGGVYEQYFGPGTRLTVT.

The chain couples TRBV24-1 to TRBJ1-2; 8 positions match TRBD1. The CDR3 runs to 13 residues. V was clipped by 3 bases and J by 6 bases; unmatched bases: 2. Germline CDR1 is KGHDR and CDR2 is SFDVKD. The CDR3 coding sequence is TGTGCCACCAGTGATGGGACAGGCGATGGCTACACCTTC. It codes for CATSDGTGDGYTF.

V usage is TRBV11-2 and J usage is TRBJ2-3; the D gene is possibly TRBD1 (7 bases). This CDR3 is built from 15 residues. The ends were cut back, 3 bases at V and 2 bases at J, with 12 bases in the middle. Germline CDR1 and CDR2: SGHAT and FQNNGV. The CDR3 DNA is TGTGCCAGCAGCTTCCAGGGGGGTAACACAGATACGCAGTATTTT. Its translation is CASSFQGGNTDTQYF.

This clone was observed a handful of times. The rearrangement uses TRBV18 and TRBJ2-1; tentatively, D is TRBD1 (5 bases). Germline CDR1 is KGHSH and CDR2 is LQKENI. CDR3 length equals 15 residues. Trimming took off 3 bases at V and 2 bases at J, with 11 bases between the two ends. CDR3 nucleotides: TGTGCCAGCTCACCTTCCCAAGGGGCCTACAATGAGCAGTTCTTC. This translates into CASSPSQGAYNEQFF.

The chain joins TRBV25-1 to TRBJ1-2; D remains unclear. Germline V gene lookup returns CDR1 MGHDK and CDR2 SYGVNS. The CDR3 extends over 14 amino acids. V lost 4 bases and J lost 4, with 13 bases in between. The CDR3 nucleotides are TGTGCCAGCAGTGGTCTTACTAGCCCCTATGGCTACACCTTC. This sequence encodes CASSGLTSPYGYTF.

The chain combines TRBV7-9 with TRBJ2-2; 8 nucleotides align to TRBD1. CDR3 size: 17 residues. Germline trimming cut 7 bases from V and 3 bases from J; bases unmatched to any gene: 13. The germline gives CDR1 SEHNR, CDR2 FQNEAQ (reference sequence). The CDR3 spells CASNNPAGQGHTGELFF. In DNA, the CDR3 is TGTGCCAGCAATAACCCGGCTGGACAGGGACACACCGGGGAGCTGTTTTTT.

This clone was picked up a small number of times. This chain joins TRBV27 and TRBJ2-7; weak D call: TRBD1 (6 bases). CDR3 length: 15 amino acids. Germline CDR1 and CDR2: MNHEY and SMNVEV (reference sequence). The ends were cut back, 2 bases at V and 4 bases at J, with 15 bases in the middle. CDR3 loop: CASSLRPGQIYEQYF. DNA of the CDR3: TGTGCCAGCAGTTTAAGACCAGGACAGATTTACGAGCAGTACTTC.

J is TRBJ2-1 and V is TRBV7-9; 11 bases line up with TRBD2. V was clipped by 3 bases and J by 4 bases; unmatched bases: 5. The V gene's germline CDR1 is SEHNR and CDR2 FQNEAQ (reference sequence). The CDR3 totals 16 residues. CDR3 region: CASSFMTSGAYNEQFF. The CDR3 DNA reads TGTGCCAGCAGCTTCATGACTAGCGGGGCGTACAATGAGCAGTTCTTC.

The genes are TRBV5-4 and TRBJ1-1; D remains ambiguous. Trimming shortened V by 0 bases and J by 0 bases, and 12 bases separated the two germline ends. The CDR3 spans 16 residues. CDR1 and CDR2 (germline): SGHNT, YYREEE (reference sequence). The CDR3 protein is CASSLAFGLMNTEAFF. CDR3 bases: TGTGCCAGCAGCTTGGCCTTTGGACTGATGAACACTGAAGCTTTCTTT.

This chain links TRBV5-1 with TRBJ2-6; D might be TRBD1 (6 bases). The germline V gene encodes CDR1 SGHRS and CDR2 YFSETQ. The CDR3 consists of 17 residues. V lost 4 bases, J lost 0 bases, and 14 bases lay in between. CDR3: CASSVPDSSSGANVLTF. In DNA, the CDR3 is TGCGCCAGCAGCGTACCGGACAGTTCCTCTGGGGCCAACGTCCTGACTTTC.

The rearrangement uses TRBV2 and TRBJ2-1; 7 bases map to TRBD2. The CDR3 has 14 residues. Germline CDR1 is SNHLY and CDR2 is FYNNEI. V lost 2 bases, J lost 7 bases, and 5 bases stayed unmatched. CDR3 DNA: TGTGCCAGCAGTGAACCCAGACTAGCAAATGAGCAGTTCTTC. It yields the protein CASSEPRLANEQFF.

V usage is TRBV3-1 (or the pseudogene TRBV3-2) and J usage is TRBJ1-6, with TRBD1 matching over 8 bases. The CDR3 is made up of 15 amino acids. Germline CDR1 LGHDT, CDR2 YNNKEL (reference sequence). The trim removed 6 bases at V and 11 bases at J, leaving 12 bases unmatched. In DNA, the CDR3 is TGTGCCAGCAGTTTCGGACAGGGCGAATCGCCACCCCTCCACTTT. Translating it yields CASSFGQGESPPLHF.

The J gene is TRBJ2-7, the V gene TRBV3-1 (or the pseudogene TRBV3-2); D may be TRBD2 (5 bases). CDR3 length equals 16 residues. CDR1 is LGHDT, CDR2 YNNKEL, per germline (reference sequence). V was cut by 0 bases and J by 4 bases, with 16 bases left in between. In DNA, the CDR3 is TGTGCCAGCAGCCAAGATTCGGGGAAGCATAGGTACGAGCAGTACTTC. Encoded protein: CASSQDSGKHRYEQYF.

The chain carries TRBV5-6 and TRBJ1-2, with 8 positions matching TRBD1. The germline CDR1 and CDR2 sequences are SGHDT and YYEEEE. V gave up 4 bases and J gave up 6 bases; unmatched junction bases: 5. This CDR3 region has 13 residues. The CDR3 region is CASSDTGQDGYTF. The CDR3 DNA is TGTGCCAGCAGCGACACGGGACAGGATGGCTACACCTTC.

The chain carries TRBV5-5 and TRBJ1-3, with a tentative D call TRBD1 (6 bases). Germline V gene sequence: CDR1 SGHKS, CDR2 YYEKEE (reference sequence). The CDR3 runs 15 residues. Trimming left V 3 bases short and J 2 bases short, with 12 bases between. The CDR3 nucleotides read TGTGCCAGCAGCTCGGCAGGGGTCCCTGGAAACACCATATATTTT. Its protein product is CASSSAGVPGNTIYF.

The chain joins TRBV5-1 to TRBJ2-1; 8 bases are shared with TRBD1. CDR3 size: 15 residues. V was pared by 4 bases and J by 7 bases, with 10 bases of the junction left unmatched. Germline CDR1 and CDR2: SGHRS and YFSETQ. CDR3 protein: CASSPGQGQLNEQFF. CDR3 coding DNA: TGCGCCAGCAGCCCCGGACAGGGTCAGTTGAATGAGCAGTTCTTC.